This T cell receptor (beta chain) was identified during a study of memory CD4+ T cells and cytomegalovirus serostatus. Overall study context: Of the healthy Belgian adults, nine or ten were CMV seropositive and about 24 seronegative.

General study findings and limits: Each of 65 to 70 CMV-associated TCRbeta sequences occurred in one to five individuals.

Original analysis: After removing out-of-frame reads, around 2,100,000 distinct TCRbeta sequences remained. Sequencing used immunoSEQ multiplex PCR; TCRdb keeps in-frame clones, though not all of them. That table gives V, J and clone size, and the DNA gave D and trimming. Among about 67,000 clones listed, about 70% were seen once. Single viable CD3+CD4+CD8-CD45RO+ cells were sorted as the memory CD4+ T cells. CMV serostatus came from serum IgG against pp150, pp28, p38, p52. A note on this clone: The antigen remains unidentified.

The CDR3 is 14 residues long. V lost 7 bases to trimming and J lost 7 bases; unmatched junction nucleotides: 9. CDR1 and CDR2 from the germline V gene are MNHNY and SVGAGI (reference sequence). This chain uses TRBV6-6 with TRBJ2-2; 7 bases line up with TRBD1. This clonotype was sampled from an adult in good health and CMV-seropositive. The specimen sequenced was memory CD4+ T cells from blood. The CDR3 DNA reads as TGTGCCAGCATCCGGGACAGTGCGAGCGGGGAGCTGTTTTTT. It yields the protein CASIRDSASGELFF.